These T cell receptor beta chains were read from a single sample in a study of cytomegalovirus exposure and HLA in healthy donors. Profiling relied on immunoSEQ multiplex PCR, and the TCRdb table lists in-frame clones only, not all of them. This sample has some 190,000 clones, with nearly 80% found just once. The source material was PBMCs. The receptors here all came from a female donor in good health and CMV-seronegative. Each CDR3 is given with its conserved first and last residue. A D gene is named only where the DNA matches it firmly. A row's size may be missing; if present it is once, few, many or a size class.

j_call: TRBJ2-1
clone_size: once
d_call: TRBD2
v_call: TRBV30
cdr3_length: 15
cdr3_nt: TGTGCCTGGACTTCAGGGACTAGCGTCTACAATGAGCAGTTCTTC
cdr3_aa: CAWTSGTSVYNEQFF

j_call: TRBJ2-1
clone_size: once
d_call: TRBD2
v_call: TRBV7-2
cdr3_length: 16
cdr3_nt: TGTGCCAGCAGTTTACAGGGCGGGAGGGTAAGCAATGAGCAGTTCTTC
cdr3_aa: CASSLQGGRVSNEQFF

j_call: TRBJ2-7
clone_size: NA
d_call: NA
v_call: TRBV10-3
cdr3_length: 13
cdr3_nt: TGTGCCATCAGGGTGGGGGGAGAATACGAGCAGTACTTC
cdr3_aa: CAIRVGGEYEQYF

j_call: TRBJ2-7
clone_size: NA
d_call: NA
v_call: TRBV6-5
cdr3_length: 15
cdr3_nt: TGTGCCAGCAGTTACTCGCTTCTCAGCTCCTACGAGCAGTACTTC
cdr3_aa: CASSYSLLSSYEQYF

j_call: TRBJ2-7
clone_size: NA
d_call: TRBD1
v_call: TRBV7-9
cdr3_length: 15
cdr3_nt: TGTGCCAGCAGCGGCGGGACAGGGAGCTCCTACGAGCAGTACTTC
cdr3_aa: CASSGGTGSSYEQYF

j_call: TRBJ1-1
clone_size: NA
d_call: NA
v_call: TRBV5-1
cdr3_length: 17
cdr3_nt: TGCGCCAGCAGCCCTCCGCGGGTGGGTCTGATGAACACTGAAGCTTTCTTT
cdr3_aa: CASSPPRVGLMNTEAFF

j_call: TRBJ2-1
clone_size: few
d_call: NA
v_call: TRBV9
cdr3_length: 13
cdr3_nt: TGTGCCAGCAGCGTAACAAGCGGCAATGAGCAGTTCTTC
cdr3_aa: CASSVTSGNEQFF

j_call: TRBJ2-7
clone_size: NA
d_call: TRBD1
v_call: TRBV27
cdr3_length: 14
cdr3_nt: TGTGCCAGCAGTTTCTACGACAGGGTTAGCGAGCAGTACTTC
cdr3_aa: CASSFYDRVSEQYF

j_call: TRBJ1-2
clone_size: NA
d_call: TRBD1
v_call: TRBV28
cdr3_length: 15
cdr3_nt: TGTGCCAGCAGTGAGCCGGGACAGGGGTTAGTGGGCTACACCTTC
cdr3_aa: CASSEPGQGLVGYTF

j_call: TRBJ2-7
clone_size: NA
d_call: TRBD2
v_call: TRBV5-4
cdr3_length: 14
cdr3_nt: TGTGCCAGCAGCTTGAAGCGGGGGGGAGACGAGCAGTACTTC
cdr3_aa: CASSLKRGGDEQYF

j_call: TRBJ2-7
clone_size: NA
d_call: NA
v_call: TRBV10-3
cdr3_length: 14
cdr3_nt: TGTGCCATCAGTGAGTATGAGGACTCCTACGAGCAGTACTTC
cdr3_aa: CAISEYEDSYEQYF

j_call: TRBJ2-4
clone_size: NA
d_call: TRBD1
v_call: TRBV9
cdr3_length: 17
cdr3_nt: TGTGCCAGCAGCCCCCGAGGACAGGGGAGAGCCAAAAACATTCAGTACTTC
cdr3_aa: CASSPRGQGRAKNIQYF

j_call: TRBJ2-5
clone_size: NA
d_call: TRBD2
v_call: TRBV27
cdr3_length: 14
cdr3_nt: TGTGCCAGCAGTTTACTAGCGGGAGGGGAGACCCAGTACTTC
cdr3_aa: CASSLLAGGETQYF

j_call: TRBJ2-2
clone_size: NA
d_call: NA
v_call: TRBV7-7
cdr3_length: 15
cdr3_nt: TGTGCCAGCAGCCAAACAGCTACCAACACCGGGGAGCTGTTTTTT
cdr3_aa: CASSQTATNTGELFF

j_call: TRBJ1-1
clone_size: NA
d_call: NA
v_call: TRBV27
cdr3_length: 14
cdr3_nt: TGTGCCAGCAGTTTAGCGAGGTCGTACACTGAAGCTTTCTTT
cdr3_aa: CASSLARSYTEAFF

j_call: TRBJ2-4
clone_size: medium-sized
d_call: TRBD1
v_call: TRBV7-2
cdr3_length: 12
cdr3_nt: TGTGCCAGCGGGGACAGGAGGGACATTCAGTACTTC
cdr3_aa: CASGDRRDIQYF

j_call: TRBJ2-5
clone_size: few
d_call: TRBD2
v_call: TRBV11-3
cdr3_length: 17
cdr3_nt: TGTGCCAGCAGCTCCCCAGAGTTCACTAGCGGACAAGAGACCCAGTACTTC
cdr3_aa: CASSSPEFTSGQETQYF

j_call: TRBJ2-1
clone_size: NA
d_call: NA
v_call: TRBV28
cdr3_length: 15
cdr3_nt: TGTGCCAGCAGTCCCGCGCGCGGGTTTTACAATGAGCAGTTCTTC
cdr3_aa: CASSPARGFYNEQFF

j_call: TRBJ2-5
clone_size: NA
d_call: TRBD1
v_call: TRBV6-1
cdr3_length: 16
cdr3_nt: TGTGCCAGCAGTGAAGAGTGGACAGGGTTTCGGGAGACCCAGTACTTC
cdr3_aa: CASSEEWTGFRETQYF

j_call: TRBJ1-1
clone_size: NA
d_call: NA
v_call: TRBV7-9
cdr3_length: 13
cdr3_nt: TGTTCCAGCAGCTTAGTATCAGGGATTGAAGCTTTCTTT
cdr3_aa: CSSSLVSGIEAFF

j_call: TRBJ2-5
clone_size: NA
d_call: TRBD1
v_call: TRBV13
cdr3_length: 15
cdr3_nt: TGTGCCAGCAGCTTCCGGGGACAGGGGCAAGAGACCCAGTACTTC
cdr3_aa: CASSFRGQGQETQYF

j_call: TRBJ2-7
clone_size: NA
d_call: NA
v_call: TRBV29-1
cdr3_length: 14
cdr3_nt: TGCAGCGCCTTGATTTTAGCGGCCTCCTACGAGCAGTACTTC
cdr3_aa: CSALILAASYEQYF

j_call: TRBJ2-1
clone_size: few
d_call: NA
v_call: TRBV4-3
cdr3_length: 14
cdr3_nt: TGCGCCAGCAGCCGGGAGCTCTCCTACAATGAGCAGTTCTTC
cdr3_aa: CASSRELSYNEQFF